Each of the 16 T cell receptor beta chains below was sequenced from the same sample in a study of Tregs in tolerant kidney transplant recipients. Clones were read by immunoSEQ multiplex PCR, and TCRdb kept only the in-frame ones, dropping some. This sample carries 50,000 or so clones, with about 0.83% going to the ten biggest clones. The sample consisted of CD4+ T cells from blood, taken before the transplant. These receptors originate from a human donor who received a combined kidney and bone marrow transplant.

Turning to this clone: The read stops 3 residues short of the end of the CDR3; the missing end is completed from the germline J gene. The chain uses TRBV6-2 or TRBV6-3 and TRBJ2-1; TRBD2 might be the D (6 bases). Germline CDR1 is MNHEY and CDR2 is SVGEGT. CDR3 size: 12 residues. The sequenced CDR3 bases are TGTGCTTGCTCCCGCGGGCGGGGTGAG. It codes for CACSRGRGE. The whole CDR3 sequence is CACSRGRGEQFF.

About this clone itself: The CDR3 is cut off 3 residues early in the read; its end comes from the germline J gene. The V call is TRBV19, the J call TRBJ1-6; TRBD1 is a possible D gene (6 bases). V was shortened by 11 bases and J by 3 bases, with 17 bases between the two germline ends. CDR1 is LNHDA, CDR2 SQIVND, per germline (reference sequence). The length of the CDR3 is 15 residues. Partial CDR3 DNA: TGTGCCTCGACGAGGCAGGGGTACTATAATTCACCC. Its protein product is CASTRQGYYNSP. The CDR3 in full is CASTRQGYYNSPLHF.

This clone is called medium-sized based on its frequency. The read falls 3 residues short of the CDR3 end, and the missing part is taken from the germline J gene. The gene calls are TRBV20-1 and TRBJ1-2, with 9 bases fitting TRBD1. This CDR3 spans 12 amino acids. J gave up 4 bases and V 8 bases, and 5 bases lay outside the gene matches. The germline V gene has CDR1 DFQATT and CDR2 SNEGSKA (reference sequence). The CDR3 reads CSTETGGYGYTF. The DNA read from the CDR3 is TGCAGTACAGAGACAGGGGGCTATGGC.

CDR3 protein: CASRRTGDNYGYTF. The DNA read from the CDR3 is TGCGCCAGCAGACGGACAGGCGATAACTATGGC. The chain employs TRBV5-1 and TRBJ1-2; 7 bases are a match to TRBD1. The sequenced fragment ends 3 residues before the CDR3 boundary, so the rest is inferred from the germline J gene. The CDR3 has 14 residues. Germline CDR1 SGHRS, CDR2 YFSETQ. V lost 5 bases and J lost 1; bases outside the gene matches: 5.

Remarks on this clone: The read halts 3 residues ahead of the CDR3 end, with the missing end drawn from the germline J gene. The chain has TRBV5-1 and TRBJ1-4; a possible D gene is TRBD1 (6 bases). The V and J ends lost 2 bases and 8 bases respectively, with 16 bases between them. The CDR3 has 15 amino acids. CDR1 and CDR2 (germline): SGHRS, YFSETQ. The CDR3 loop is CASSLSMGAREKLFF. CDR3 DNA (partial): TGCGCCAGCAGCTTATCGATGGGGGCCCGGGAAAAA.

Notes on this clone: The read finishes 3 residues shy of the CDR3 end, and the germline J gene is used to complete it. V usage is TRBV5-1 and J usage is TRBJ2-2, with D perhaps TRBD1 (5 bases). The CDR3 has 14 residues. V was shortened by 0 bases and J by 6 bases, with 9 bases between the two germline ends. Per the germline V gene, CDR1 is SGHRS and CDR2 is YFSETQ. The part of the CDR3 DNA that was read is TGCGCCAGCAGCTTGGCCTTGGGGCCCGGGGAG. Protein: CASSLALGPGE. The whole CDR3 protein is CASSLALGPGELFF.

Notes on this clone: The observed sequence ends 3 residues before the CDR3 terminus, with the missing tail filled in from the germline J gene. The rearrangement links TRBV30 to TRBJ1-2, with 9 bases fitting TRBD1. The CDR3 totals 16 residues. V was clipped by 1 base and J by 2 bases; unmatched bases: 8. CDR1 and CDR2 (germline): GTSNPN, SVGIG (reference sequence). Here the CDR3 reads CAWSAGQGTFNYGYTF. The sequenced part of the CDR3 DNA is TGTGCCTGGAGTGCAGGACAGGGGACCTTCAACTATGGC.

Comment on this clone: The CDR3 extends 3 residues past the end of the read, so its final part is completed from the germline J gene. The chain links TRBV6-1 to TRBJ2-3, with 7 bases fitting TRBD1. Germline CDR1 and CDR2: MNHNS and SASEGT. CDR3 length: 16 residues. V shed 3 bases and J 4 bases; nucleotides not matched to a gene: 10. CDR3: CASSDPGTEGSDTQYF. Partial CDR3 DNA: TGTGCCAGCAGTGATCCCGGGACAGAGGGCTCAGATACG.

The CDR3 spells CASSLEGTGLGYTF. CDR3 bases read: TGCGCCAGCAGCTTGGAAGGCACAGGGCTTGGC. This chain joins TRBV5-1 and TRBJ1-2; TRBD1 is a possible D gene (6 bases). Read coverage stops 3 residues before the CDR3 terminus; the germline J gene supplies the remainder. CDR3 length equals 14 residues. Germline V CDR1 and CDR2: SGHRS, YFSETQ. The germline V and J ends were trimmed by 0 bases and 7 bases, with 13 bases remaining between them.

About this clone: The read terminates 3 residues ahead of where the CDR3 ends, so the germline J gene completes it. The chain couples TRBV6-1 to TRBJ1-6, with a tentative D call TRBD1 (6 bases). Trimming cost V 2 bases and J 11 bases, with 19 bases left between them. CDR1 MNHNS and CDR2 SASEGT come from the germline V gene. The CDR3 contains 16 residues. The CDR3 spells CASSERWGTGWPPLHF. Incomplete CDR3 DNA: TGTGCCAGCAGTGAACGGTGGGGAACAGGGTGGCCACCC.

About this clone itself: The CDR3 end falls 3 residues outside the read, so it is completed with the germline J gene. The chain employs TRBV6-1 and TRBJ2-3; D is possibly TRBD2 (6 bases). Germline CDR1 reads MNHNS; CDR2 reads SASEGT. Trimming cost V 3 bases and J 6 bases, with 16 bases left between them. This CDR3 comprises 15 residues. The covered CDR3 bases are TGTGCCAGCAGTGATCGGAGGGTTGGTCTTGATACG. Protein product: CASSDRRVGLDT. In full, the CDR3 is CASSDRRVGLDTQYF.

As for this clone: The read terminates 3 residues ahead of where the CDR3 ends, so the germline J gene completes it. The V gene is TRBV7-6, the J gene TRBJ2-6, with 9 nucleotides matching TRBD2. The V and J ends lost 2 bases and 1 base, in that order; junction bases with no gene match: 6. Germline lookup yields CDR1 SGHVS and CDR2 FNYEAQ. The CDR3 runs 18 residues. Incomplete CDR3 DNA: TGTGCCAGCAGCTTAAAAGTTAGCGGGGGATCTGGGGCCAACGTC. It encodes CASSLKVSGGSGANV. In full, the CDR3 is CASSLKVSGGSGANVLTF.

As regards this clone: The observed sequence ends 3 residues before the CDR3 terminus, with the missing tail filled in from the germline J gene. This chain uses TRBV11-2 with TRBJ1-1, with 8 positions matching TRBD1. The V and J ends lost 4 bases and 5 bases, in that order; junction bases with no gene match: 6. Germline V lookup: CDR1 SGHAT, CDR2 FQNNGV. The CDR3 sequence is 14 residues long. The DNA read from the CDR3 is TGTGCCAGCAGCTCCGTCAGGGGGCGGACTGAA. Translated: CASSSVRGRTE. The entire CDR3 protein reads CASSSVRGRTEAFF.

With respect to this clone: The read ends 3 residues shy of where the CDR3 ends; the end is completed using the germline J gene. The chain is built from TRBV7-2 and TRBJ2-4; tentative D call: TRBD1 (6 bases). The CDR3 totals 14 residues. Trimming stripped 5 bases from V and 0 bases from J, with 8 bases between. Germline lookup yields CDR1 SGHTA and CDR2 FQGNSA. The part of the CDR3 DNA that was read is TGTGCCAGCAGCCCAGGGGTAGCCAAAAACATT. It encodes CASSPGVAKNI. The entire CDR3 reads CASSPGVAKNIQYF.

Comment on this clone: The read is 3 residues too short to cover the CDR3 end, so that end is filled in from the germline J gene. This rearrangement joins TRBV19 to TRBJ2-7; D is perhaps TRBD2 (6 bases). Per germline, CDR1 LNHDA and CDR2 SQIVND (reference sequence). The CDR3 loop spans 13 amino acids. Trimming stripped 5 bases from V and 1 base from J, with 9 bases between. The covered CDR3 bases are TGTGCCAGTAGTGCGGGGACTTCCTACGAG. It encodes CASSAGTSYE. The whole CDR3 reads CASSAGTSYEQYF.

Note on this clone: The sequence runs out 3 residues before the end of the CDR3; the remainder is reconstructed from the germline J gene. The chain uses TRBV5-1 and TRBJ1-5; D is perhaps TRBD1 (6 bases). This CDR3 is built from 15 residues. Germline loops: CDR1 SGHRS, CDR2 YFSETQ. V lost 0 bases to trimming and J lost 4 bases, with 11 bases between them. CDR3 DNA, as far as it was read: TGCGCCAGCAGCTTGGAAGGGGACACAAATCAGCCC. It encodes CASSLEGDTNQP. In full, the CDR3 is CASSLEGDTNQPQHF. Filled out from reference TRBV5-1 and TRBJ1-5, the complete variable domain reads KAGVTQTPRYLIKTRGQQVTLSCSPISGHRSVSWYQQTPGQGLQFLFEYFSETQRNKGNFPGRFSGRQFSNSRSEMNVSTLELGDSALYLCASSLEGDTNQPQHFGDGTRLSIL.